Here is one TCR beta chain with its context. The CDR3 has 14 amino acids. The V and J ends lost 3 bases and 2 bases respectively, with 10 bases between them. Germline loops: CDR1 LGHDT, CDR2 YNNKEL (reference sequence). The data stem from a study of blood T cell repertoires in COVID-19. Turning to the study itself: T cells, B-cell-depleted T cells, or PBMCs supplied cDNA or gDNA.

Original data processing: Reference gene primer amplification yielded estimated nucleated cell counts. Libraries were prepared by immunoSEQ multiplex PCR; TCRdb keeps only in-frame clonotypes and omits some of them. V and J calls and clone size are those listed in that table; D and trimming were worked out from the DNA. This table has around 70,000 clones, roughly 87% appearing once. The material sequenced was peripheral blood. The rearrangement joins TRBV3-1 (or the pseudogene TRBV3-2) to TRBJ2-5, with a tentative D call TRBD2 (5 bases). The clonotype was recovered from a woman aged 18-30 years with acute or convalescent COVID-19. This CDR3 is CASSHLGIQETQYF. CDR3 coding DNA: TGTGCCAGCAGCCATCTCGGGATTCAAGAGACCCAGTACTTC.